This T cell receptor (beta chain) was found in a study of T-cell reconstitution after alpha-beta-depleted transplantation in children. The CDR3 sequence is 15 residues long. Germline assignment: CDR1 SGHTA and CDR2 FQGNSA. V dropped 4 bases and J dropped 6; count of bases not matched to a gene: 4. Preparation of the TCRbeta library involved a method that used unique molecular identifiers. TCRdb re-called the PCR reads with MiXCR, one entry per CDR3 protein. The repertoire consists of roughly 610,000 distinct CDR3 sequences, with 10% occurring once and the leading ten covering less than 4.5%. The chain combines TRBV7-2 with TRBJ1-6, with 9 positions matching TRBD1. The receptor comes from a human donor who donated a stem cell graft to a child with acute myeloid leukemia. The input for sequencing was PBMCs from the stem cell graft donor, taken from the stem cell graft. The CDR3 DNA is TGTGCCAGCAGCTCTTGGACAGGGGCTAATTCACCCCTCCACTTT. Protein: CASSSWTGANSPLHF.